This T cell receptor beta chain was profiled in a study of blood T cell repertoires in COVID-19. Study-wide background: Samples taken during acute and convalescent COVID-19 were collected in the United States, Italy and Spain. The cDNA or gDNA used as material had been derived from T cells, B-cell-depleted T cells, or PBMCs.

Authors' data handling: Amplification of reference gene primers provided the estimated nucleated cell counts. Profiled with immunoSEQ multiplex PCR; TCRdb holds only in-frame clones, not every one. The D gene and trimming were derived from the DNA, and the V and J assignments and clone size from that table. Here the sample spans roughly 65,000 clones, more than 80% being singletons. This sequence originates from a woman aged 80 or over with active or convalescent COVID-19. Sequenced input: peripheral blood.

The CDR3 spells CAWSAGTVSTEQYF. The CDR3 nucleotides read TGTGCCTGGAGTGCCGGGACAGTAAGTACAGAGCAGTACTTC. The chain joins TRBV30 to TRBJ2-7, with 7 nucleotides matching TRBD1. V shed 1 base, J shed 7 bases, and the junction held 10 bases outside the gene matches. The CDR3 loop spans 14 amino acids. The germline V gene encodes CDR1 GTSNPN and CDR2 SVGIG (reference sequence).